Listed below are T cell receptor beta chains from one sample, sequenced in a study of blood T cell repertoires in COVID-19. Clones were sequenced by immunoSEQ multiplex PCR, and TCRdb holds only the in-frame ones, with some missing. The data contain under 300,000 clones, 81% of them seen just once; the ten biggest clones take up around 2.9%. Sample: peripheral blood. The receptors derive from an older woman with active or convalescent COVID-19. CDR3s include the opening cysteine and the closing phenylalanine or tryptophan. D genes are given only for firm matches. The size of a clone is reported for some rows only, either as once, few or many, or as a class for expanded clones.

>TRBJ1-3|NA|15|TRBV3-1/TRBV3-2|TRBD1
CASSQDENRGNTIYF
TGTGCCAGCAGCCAAGATGAGAACAGGGGGAACACCATATATTTT
>TRBJ2-3|NA|16|TRBV6-4|TRBD1
CASRSGQGRRTDTQYF
TGTGCCAGCCGGTCGGGACAGGGAAGGAGGACAGATACGCAGTATTTT
>TRBJ1-2|NA|11|TRBV20-1|TRBD1
CSAYPDRAHTF
TGCAGTGCTTACCCCGACAGGGCACACACCTTC
>TRBJ2-7|NA|15|TRBV7-9|TRBD1
CASSPTGGEEPEQYF
TGTGCCAGCAGTCCGACAGGGGGCGAGGAACCCGAGCAGTACTTC
>TRBJ2-4|NA|15|TRBV7-8|NA
CASSSGGLAKNIQYF
TGTGCCAGCAGCTCGGGGGGCCTGGCCAAAAACATTCAGTACTTC
>TRBJ1-1|NA|13|TRBV12-3/TRBV12-4|NA
CASSFLGGTEAFF
TGTGCCAGCAGTTTTTTAGGGGGCACTGAAGCTTTCTTT
>TRBJ1-5|NA|14|TRBV6-5|NA
CASRSGYSNQPQHF
TGTGCCAGCAGGAGCGGTTATAGCAATCAGCCCCAGCATTTT
>TRBJ2-3|NA|16|TRBV7-8|NA
CASSLVGALGTDTQYF
TGTGCCAGCAGCTTAGTAGGGGCGCTGGGCACAGATACGCAGTATTTT
>TRBJ2-3|NA|15|TRBV7-9|NA
CASSQGGGRTDTQYF
TGTGCCAGCAGCCAGGGAGGGGGGCGCACAGATACGCAGTATTTT
>TRBJ1-6|NA|14|TRBV13|NA
CASSLKQGWSPLHF
TGTGCCAGCAGCTTAAAGCAGGGGTGGTCACCCCTCCACTTT
>TRBJ2-2|NA|17|TRBV11-3|TRBD2
CASSQGLAGLNTGELFF
TGTGCCAGCAGCCAGGGACTAGCGGGGTTAAACACCGGGGAGCTGTTTTTT
>TRBJ2-5|NA|15|TRBV2|NA
CASSGTGLRRETQYF
TGTGCCAGCAGTGGGACGGGGTTGAGGCGAGAGACCCAGTACTTC
>TRBJ2-5|NA|13|TRBV9|NA
CASSVGWAETQYF
TGTGCCAGCAGCGTAGGGTGGGCAGAGACCCAGTACTTC
>TRBJ1-6|NA|16|TRBV27|NA
CASTSGDKVYNSPLHF
TGTGCCAGCACCTCAGGGGATAAGGTCTATAATTCACCCCTCCACTTT
>TRBJ1-2|once|13|TRBV24-1|NA
CATHSKWSYGYTF
TGTGCCACCCACTCGAAGTGGAGTTATGGCTACACCTTC
>TRBJ1-2|few|14|TRBV5-6|TRBD1
CASSLALTGYGYTF
TGTGCCAGCAGCTTGGCGCTGACAGGGTACGGCTACACCTTC
>TRBJ1-1|NA|14|TRBV6-6|NA
CASSYFEGNTEAFF
TGTGCCAGCAGTTATTTTGAGGGGAACACTGAAGCTTTCTTT
>TRBJ2-1|NA|13|TRBV7-2|TRBD1
CASSRDRINEQFF
TGTGCCAGCAGTAGGGACAGAATCAATGAGCAGTTCTTC
>TRBJ1-6|NA|15|TRBV5-1|NA
CASSSAQGGNSPLHF
TGCGCCAGCAGCTCGGCCCAGGGAGGAAATTCACCCCTCCACTTT
>TRBJ2-7|NA|15|TRBV5-4|TRBD1
CASSMRQGISYEQYF
TGTGCCAGCAGCATGAGACAGGGAATCTCCTACGAGCAGTACTTC
>TRBJ1-2|NA|14|TRBV19|NA
CASTPTEPYYGYTF
TGTGCCAGTACCCCCACGGAGCCGTACTATGGCTACACCTTC
>TRBJ2-3|few|15|TRBV11-3|TRBD2
CASSSQRGGADTQYF
TGTGCCAGCAGCTCTCAGCGGGGGGGGGCAGATACGCAGTATTTT
>TRBJ1-6|NA|16|TRBV13|NA
CASSLPGVRFNSPLHF
TGTGCCAGCAGCCTTCCCGGGGTGAGGTTTAATTCACCCCTCCACTTT
>TRBJ1-4|NA|15|TRBV19|TRBD1
CASRLSRDRREKLFF
TGTGCCAGTAGGCTGTCCAGGGACAGAAGGGAAAAACTGTTTTTT
>TRBJ2-7|NA|13|TRBV19|NA
CASSVSGWNEQYF
TGTGCCAGTTCGGTCTCAGGGTGGAACGAGCAGTACTTC
>TRBJ1-1|NA|13|TRBV10-3|NA
CAISHSRNTEAFF
TGTGCCATCAGCCACTCAAGGAACACTGAAGCTTTCTTT
>TRBJ2-5|NA|14|TRBV7-7|TRBD1
CASSLTGGRETQYF
TGTGCCAGCAGCTTGACAGGGGGTCGAGAGACCCAGTACTTC
>TRBJ1-2|NA|14|TRBV3-1/TRBV3-2|TRBD1
CASTLQGAGYGYTF
TGTGCCAGCACCCTGCAGGGGGCAGGATATGGCTACACCTTC
>TRBJ2-1|NA|13|TRBV19|TRBD2
CASSGGIYNEQFF
TGTGCCAGTAGCGGGGGGATATACAATGAGCAGTTCTTC
>TRBJ1-6|NA|21|TRBV12-5|NA
CASGLASLQRWPSSYNSPLHF
TGTGCTAGTGGTTTGGCCTCTCTACAGCGGTGGCCCAGCTCCTATAATTCACCCCTCCACTTT
>TRBJ2-3|NA|16|TRBV24-1|NA
CATSDPSQSPGDTQYF
TGTGCCACCAGTGACCCTAGTCAGTCCCCTGGAGATACGCAGTATTTT
>TRBJ2-7|once|14|TRBV5-6|TRBD1
CASSLSWTGREQYF
TGTGCCAGCAGCTTGTCTTGGACAGGGCGCGAGCAGTACTTC
>TRBJ2-2|NA|14|TRBV7-2|TRBD2
CASSLEAGGYELFF
TGTGCCAGCAGCTTAGAAGCGGGGGGATACGAGCTGTTTTTT
>TRBJ2-2|NA|16|TRBV9|TRBD1
CASSAGDRGRTGELFF
TGTGCCAGCAGCGCTGGGGACAGGGGGCGGACCGGGGAGCTGTTTTTT
>TRBJ2-7|NA|14|TRBV6-6|TRBD2
CASGIAGDSYEQYF
TGTGCCAGCGGGATAGCGGGAGACTCCTACGAGCAGTACTTC
>TRBJ1-1|NA|11|TRBV6-5|NA
CASSRGYEAFF
TGTGCCAGCAGTAGGGGTTATGAAGCTTTCTTT
>TRBJ2-7|NA|13|TRBV3-1/TRBV3-2|NA
CASSAPGPYEQYF
TGTGCCAGCAGCGCCCCGGGTCCCTACGAGCAGTACTTC
>TRBJ2-1|NA|17|TRBV9|NA
CASSASGGGTSYNEQFF
TGTGCCAGCAGCGCGTCAGGTGGCGGGACGTCCTACAATGAGCAGTTCTTC
>TRBJ1-6|NA|15|TRBV18|TRBD1
CASSEGTGDNSPLHF
TGTGCCAGCTCGGAAGGGACAGGAGATAATTCACCCCTCCACTTT
>TRBJ1-2|few|14|TRBV27|TRBD1
CASSLDRDEYGYTF
TGTGCCAGCAGTTTAGACAGGGACGAATATGGCTACACCTTC
>TRBJ1-1|NA|15|TRBV19|TRBD1
CASRWTGEWDTEAFF
TGTGCCAGTAGATGGACAGGGGAGTGGGACACTGAAGCTTTCTTT
>TRBJ1-2|NA|11|TRBV28|NA
CASRREYGYTF
TGTGCCAGCAGGCGGGAGTATGGCTACACCTTC
>TRBJ2-1|NA|12|TRBV6-5|TRBD2
CASSPGGNEQFF
TGTGCCAGCAGCCCGGGGGGCAATGAGCAGTTCTTC
>TRBJ1-4|NA|15|TRBV6-4|NA
CASSDDRGRNEKLFF
TGTGCCAGCAGTGATGATCGAGGGCGCAATGAAAAACTGTTTTTT
>TRBJ1-5|NA|13|TRBV7-7|NA
CASSSGVNQPQHF
TGTGCTAGCAGCTCGGGGGTTAATCAGCCCCAGCATTTT
>TRBJ1-2|NA|13|TRBV9|NA
CASSVGQSYGYTF
TGTGCCAGCAGCGTGGGGCAATCCTATGGCTACACCTTC
>TRBJ1-1|NA|14|TRBV3-1/TRBV3-2|NA
CASSHFGVDTEAFF
TGTGCCAGCAGCCACTTTGGAGTCGACACTGAAGCTTTCTTT